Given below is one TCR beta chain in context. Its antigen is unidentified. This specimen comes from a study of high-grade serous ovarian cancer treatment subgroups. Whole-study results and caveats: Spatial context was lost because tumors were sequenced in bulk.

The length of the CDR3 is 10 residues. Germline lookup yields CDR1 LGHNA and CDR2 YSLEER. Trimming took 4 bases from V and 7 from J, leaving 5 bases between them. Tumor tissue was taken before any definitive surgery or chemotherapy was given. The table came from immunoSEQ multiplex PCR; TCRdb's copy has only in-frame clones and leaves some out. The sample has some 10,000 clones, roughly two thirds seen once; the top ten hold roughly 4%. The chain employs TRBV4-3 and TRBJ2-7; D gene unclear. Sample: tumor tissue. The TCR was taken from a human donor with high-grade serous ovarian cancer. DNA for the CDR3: TGCGCCAGCAGCCGATTAGAGCAGTACTTC. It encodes CASSRLEQYF.